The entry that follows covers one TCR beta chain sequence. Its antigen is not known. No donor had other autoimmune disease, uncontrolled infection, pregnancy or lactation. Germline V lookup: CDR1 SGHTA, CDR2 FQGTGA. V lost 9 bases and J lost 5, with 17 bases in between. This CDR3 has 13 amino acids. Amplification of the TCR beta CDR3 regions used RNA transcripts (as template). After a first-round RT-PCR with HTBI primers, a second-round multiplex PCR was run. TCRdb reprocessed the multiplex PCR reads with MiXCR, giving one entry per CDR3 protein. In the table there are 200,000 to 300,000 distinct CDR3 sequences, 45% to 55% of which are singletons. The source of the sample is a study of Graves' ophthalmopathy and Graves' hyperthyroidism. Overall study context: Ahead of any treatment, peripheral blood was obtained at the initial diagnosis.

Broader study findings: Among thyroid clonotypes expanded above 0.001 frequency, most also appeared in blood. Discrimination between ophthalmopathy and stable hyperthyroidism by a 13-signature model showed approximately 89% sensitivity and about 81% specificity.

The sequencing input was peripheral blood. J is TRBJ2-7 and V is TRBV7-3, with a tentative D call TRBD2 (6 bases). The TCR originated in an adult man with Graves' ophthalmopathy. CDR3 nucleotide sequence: TGTGCCAGTCAGGCGGGATGGACGGACGAGCAGTACTTC. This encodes CASQAGWTDEQYF.